This T cell receptor (beta chain) was sequenced in a study of cytomegalovirus exposure and HLA in healthy donors. General observations from the study: It was shown in a later analysis that HLA-associated TCR beta chains were more clonally expanded than other, equally common chains. Immune exposure information available was restricted to CMV serostatus. In a later analysis, TCR beta V- and J-gene trimming was associated with a missense DCLRE1C variant.

Researchers ran the PCR with 60 Vbeta and 13 Jbeta primers. Measured with immunoSEQ multiplex PCR; TCRdb has only the in-frame clones, and not every one. The sample records 140,000 or so clones, roughly 10% being singletons. Nominally healthy donors were sampled, though unrecorded immune exposures were likely. This clone showed up just a few times. Its target is unknown. The CDR3 has 18 residues. Germline V gene sequence: CDR1 WNHNN, CDR2 SYGVQD (reference sequence). Trimming took off 9 bases at V and 2 bases at J, with 23 bases between the two ends. This rearrangement joins TRBV10-1 to TRBJ1-6; D is ambiguous. This clonotype was sampled from a male donor in good health and CMV-seronegative. The source material was PBMCs. The CDR3 DNA follows: TGCGCCAGACCTACAGCGGGGAGGGTTATCGCCTATAATTCACCCCTCCACTTT. Its translation: CARPTAGRVIAYNSPLHF.